Each of the 20 T cell receptor beta chains below was sequenced from the same sample in a study of PD-L1 blockade in urothelial cancer. Profiled with immunoSEQ multiplex PCR; TCRdb holds only in-frame clones, not every one. The repertoire holds 50,000 to 60,000 clones, with over 75% as singletons. Here the sequenced sample was PBMCs, taken around atezolizumab (anti-PD-L1) treatment. The receptor set was obtained from a man aged 40-50 years with urothelial cancer.

This rearrangement joins TRBV27 to TRBJ1-2; 9 nucleotides line up with TRBD1. The CDR3 length is 15 residues. V dropped 11 bases and J dropped 1; count of bases not matched to a gene: 11. Per the germline V gene, CDR1 is MNHEY and CDR2 is SMNVEV (reference sequence). CDR3 loop: CARLDRGLHNYGYTF. The CDR3 DNA is TGTGCCCGCTTGGACAGGGGATTACATAACTATGGCTACACCTTC.

The genes are TRBV5-6 and TRBJ2-5, with 12 bases fitting TRBD2. V lost 5 bases and J lost 5; bases outside the gene matches: 4. CDR3 length: 14 residues. Germline V gene data show CDR1 as SGHDT and CDR2 as YYEEEE. The CDR3 reads CASSRTSGIETQYF. The CDR3 DNA reads as TGTGCCAGCAGTAGGACTAGCGGGATCGAGACCCAGTACTTC.

The chain uses TRBV4-1 and TRBJ1-2, with 11 bases that match TRBD1. This CDR3 is 14 amino acids long. The V gene end was trimmed by 4 bases and the J gene end by 4 bases; junction bases not matched to a gene: 2. Per germline, CDR1 MGHRA and CDR2 YSYEKL. The CDR3 DNA reads TGCGCCAGCAGCCCCGGACAGGGGGCCTATGGCTACACCTTC. Residues: CASSPGQGAYGYTF.

The chain couples TRBV28 to TRBJ1-2; 8 bases align to TRBD1. CDR1 is MDHEN and CDR2 is SYDVKM in the germline V gene. The trim removed 3 bases at V and 8 bases at J, leaving 5 bases unmatched. The CDR3 length is 13 residues. The CDR3: CASSLTGDGGYTF. The CDR3 coding sequence is TGTGCCAGCAGTTTGACAGGGGACGGCGGCTACACCTTC.

This chain connects TRBV19 to TRBJ1-3; 7 positions match TRBD1. Trimming at V came to 3 bases and at J to 2 bases, leaving 4 bases not matched to a gene. CDR1 LNHDA and CDR2 SQIVND come from the germline V gene (reference sequence). The CDR3 totals 15 residues. CDR3 sequence reads: CASSIQGVTGNTIYF. CDR3 DNA sequence: TGTGCCAGTAGTATCCAGGGGGTAACTGGAAACACCATATATTTT.

This sequence joins TRBV4-2 and TRBJ2-7; TRBD2 agrees at 10 bases. This CDR3 spans 15 amino acids. Trimming at V came to 2 bases and at J to 3 bases, leaving 4 bases not matched to a gene. The germline V gene encodes CDR1 LGHNA and CDR2 YNFKEQ. The CDR3: CASSQLAGANYEQYF. As DNA, the CDR3 is TGTGCCAGCAGCCAACTAGCGGGAGCTAACTACGAGCAGTACTTC.

This sequence joins TRBV30 and TRBJ1-2; 9 nucleotides line up with TRBD1. Trimming cost V 7 bases and J 4 bases; bases outside gene matches: 7. The CDR3 has 13 residues. CDR1 GTSNPN and CDR2 SVGIG come from the germline V gene (reference sequence). The CDR3 DNA is TGTGCCTTTACAGGGGGCCAGGGCTATGGCTACACCTTC. Its translation: CAFTGGQGYGYTF.

The rearrangement links TRBV10-3 to TRBJ1-1; the D is unclear. Trimming took 4 bases from V and 3 from J, leaving 12 bases between them. Germline CDR1 and CDR2: ENHRY and SYGVKD. The CDR3 extends over 14 amino acids. Here the CDR3 reads CAISGEPRDTEAFF. The CDR3, as DNA: TGTGCCATCAGTGGGGAACCGAGGGACACTGAAGCTTTCTTT.

V gene TRBV6-6 combines with J gene TRBJ2-7; 8 bases are shared with TRBD2. The CDR3 runs to 15 residues. The ends lost 5 bases at V and 3 bases at J; junction bases unmatched: 9. Germline V gene sequence: CDR1 MNHNY, CDR2 SVGAGI (reference sequence). In DNA form, the CDR3 reads TGTGCCAGCAGTGACCCCGGGACTAGAAACTACGAGCAGTACTTC. This codes for CASSDPGTRNYEQYF.

The genes are TRBV28 and TRBJ1-2; D is uncertain. The V end lost 6 bases, the J end lost 8 bases, and 13 bases lay between the germline ends. This CDR3 is built from 12 residues. Germline lookup yields CDR1 MDHEN and CDR2 SYDVKM. CDR3 in DNA: TGTGCCAGCAGCCCGCCCGTTACAGGCTACACCTTC. This encodes CASSPPVTGYTF.

The V gene is TRBV9, the J gene TRBJ2-2, with TRBD2 matching over 11 bases. The V segment lost 1 base and the J segment 1 base; nucleotides outside the gene matches: 3. CDR1 SGDLS and CDR2 YYNGEE come from the germline V gene. The CDR3 consists of 17 residues. This CDR3 is CASSVRGTSGNTGELFF. CDR3 bases: TGTGCCAGCAGCGTAAGGGGGACTAGCGGGAACACCGGGGAGCTGTTTTTT. The complete variable domain, with remaining parts taken from reference TRBV9 and TRBJ2-2, reads DSGVTQTPKHLITATGQRVTLRCSPRSGDLSVYWYQQSLDQGLQFLIQYYNGEERAKGNILERFSAQQFPDLHSELNLSSLELGDSALYFCASSVRGTSGNTGELFFGEGSRLTVL.

The chain uses TRBV9 and TRBJ2-7; 11 nucleotides match TRBD2. The CDR3 runs 15 residues. CDR1 and CDR2 (germline): SGDLS, YYNGEE. V shed 3 bases, J shed 2 bases, and the junction held 4 bases outside the gene matches. The chain's CDR3 is CASSGGGLAAYEQYF. CDR3 bases: TGTGCCAGCAGCGGGGGGGGACTAGCGGCCTACGAGCAGTACTTC. Full variable domain (remainder filled in from reference TRBV9 and TRBJ2-7): DSGVTQTPKHLITATGQRVTLRCSPRSGDLSVYWYQQSLDQGLQFLIQYYNGEERAKGNILERFSAQQFPDLHSELNLSSLELGDSALYFCASSGGGLAAYEQYFGPGTRLTVT.

V and J are TRBV19 and TRBJ2-2; 7 nucleotides line up with TRBD1. The germline V gene encodes CDR1 LNHDA and CDR2 SQIVND (reference sequence). V lost 2 bases and J lost 6; bases outside the gene matches: 3. The CDR3 contains 14 residues. The CDR3 DNA reads as TGTGCCAGTAGTATACGCCAGGGGGCCGGGGAGCTGTTTTTT. As protein: CASSIRQGAGELFF.

The rearrangement links TRBV4-2 to TRBJ2-7; 8 bases agree with TRBD2. The CDR3 sequence is 15 residues long. The V gene end was trimmed by 4 bases and the J gene end by 2 bases; junction bases not matched to a gene: 7. CDR1 LGHNA and CDR2 YNFKEQ come from the germline V gene. The CDR3 DNA is TGTGCCAGCAGCCGCGGTACTAGCGGCCCCTACGAGCAGTACTTC. Its protein is CASSRGTSGPYEQYF.

This rearrangement joins TRBV7-2 to TRBJ1-2; D remains unclear. The V end was cut by 1 base, the J end by 7 bases, with 7 bases between. CDR3 size: 12 residues. Germline V gene sequence: CDR1 SGHTA, CDR2 FQGNSA. The CDR3 region is CASSLGRSGYTF. DNA of the CDR3: TGTGCCAGCAGCTTAGGGAGATCTGGCTACACCTTC.

The V and J genes are TRBV19 and TRBJ2-3; 8 nucleotides line up with TRBD2. Germline CDR1 is LNHDA and CDR2 is SQIVND (reference sequence). This CDR3 comprises 13 residues. V lost 9 bases and J lost 0; bases outside the gene matches: 2. CDR3 sequence reads: CASGLASTDTQYF. The CDR3 DNA reads TGTGCCAGCGGACTAGCCAGCACAGATACGCAGTATTTT.

V gene TRBV11-3 combines with J gene TRBJ2-3, with a possible D match to TRBD2 (6 bases). CDR1 is SGHNT, CDR2 YENEEA, per germline. Trimming removed 4 bases from V and 2 bases from J, with 13 bases in between. The CDR3 is made up of 15 amino acids. CDR3 residues: CASSSGEGPTDTQYF. In nucleotides, the CDR3 is TGTGCCAGCAGCTCGGGGGAAGGACCCACAGATACGCAGTATTTT.

The chain combines TRBV30 with TRBJ2-1; 11 nucleotides line up with TRBD2. CDR1 is GTSNPN, CDR2 SVGIG, per germline (reference sequence). V lost 1 base to trimming and J lost 9 bases; unmatched junction nucleotides: 11. The CDR3 is made up of 16 amino acids. The CDR3 bases are TGTGCCTGGAGTGGCCCCATAGCGGGAGGGCCGGGTGAGCAGTTCTTC. This codes for CAWSGPIAGGPGEQFF.

V is TRBV11-2 and J is TRBJ2-7; the D gene is possibly TRBD2 (5 bases). Germline V gene data show CDR1 as SGHAT and CDR2 as FQNNGV. The CDR3 loop spans 14 amino acids. Trimming stripped 4 bases from V and 9 bases from J, with 19 bases between. The CDR3 DNA reads TGTGCCAGCAGCTCCCTGGACTTAGATAGTGGGCAGTACTTC. Protein product: CASSSLDLDSGQYF.

V gene TRBV27 combines with J gene TRBJ1-2; weak D call: TRBD1 (5 bases). The CDR3 is made up of 18 amino acids. V was pared by 6 bases and J by 1 base, with 24 bases between. Looked up from germline, CDR1 is MNHEY and CDR2 is SMNVEV (reference sequence). The CDR3 loop reads CASSSPGDPQRGNYGYTF. CDR3 sequence (DNA): TGTGCCAGCAGCAGCCCGGGGGACCCTCAGAGGGGTAACTATGGCTACACCTTC.